This TCR beta chain emerged from a study of cytomegalovirus exposure and HLA in healthy donors. Each donor's status was that of a healthy bone marrow donor. This clone was seen more than once but under ten times. Antigen unknown. Primers: 60 Vbeta forward and 13 Jbeta reverse. Libraries were prepared by immunoSEQ multiplex PCR; TCRdb keeps only in-frame clonotypes and omits some of them. The sample carries 150,000 to 200,000 clones, around 80% recorded once. Whole-study results and caveats: Reportedly, a later analysis found an Asian-associated ancestry cluster had fewer N-insertions than the approximately 640-donor mean. As was reported, the classifier diagnosed cytomegalovirus status with high specificity and sensitivity. Owing to their indistinguishability, certain V segments, notably TRBV6-2 and TRBV6-3, were excluded.

Trimming shortened V by 5 bases and J by 1 base, and 15 bases separated the two germline ends. The germline V gene has CDR1 PRHDT and CDR2 FYEKMQ (reference sequence). The CDR3 is made up of 16 amino acids. The sequence was obtained from a male donor in good health and CMV-seronegative. Source material: PBMCs. This sequence joins TRBV13 and TRBJ2-1; the D gene is possibly TRBD2 (5 bases). The CDR3 bases are TGTGCCAGCAGCGTGACGGACTCCCCATCCTACAATGAGCAGTTCTTC. Encoded protein: CASSVTDSPSYNEQFF.